Below, 8 T cell receptor beta chains from the same sample are listed, as sequenced in a study of blood T cell repertoires in COVID-19. Assay: immunoSEQ multiplex PCR; the TCRdb copy retains only in-frame clones and omits some. The sample lists 120,000 or so clones; just over 70% were seen once. The sample consisted of peripheral blood. These receptors all stem from a human donor with acute or convalescent COVID-19. The donor label of this sample is uncertain.

The chain links TRBV18 to TRBJ1-1; D possibly corresponds to TRBD1 (5 bases). V lost 6 bases and J 4 bases, leaving 24 bases between the germline ends. Germline V gives CDR1 KGHSH, CDR2 LQKENI. The CDR3 extends over 17 amino acids. The CDR3: CASSPSTGVRPSTEAFF. In DNA form, the CDR3 reads TGTGCCAGCTCTCCATCTACGGGGGTTAGGCCGTCCACTGAAGCTTTCTTT.

This clone was detected a few times. Different DNA sequences within this sample yield the same CDR3. This chain connects TRBV24-1 to TRBJ1-5, with a possible D match to TRBD1 (6 bases). Germline assignment: CDR1 KGHDR and CDR2 SFDVKD. The CDR3 spans 14 residues. Deletions cut 5 bases from V and 1 base from J, with 8 bases between. The DNA of the CDR3 is TGTGCCACCAGTGGAACAGGGAGCAATCAGCCCCAGCATTTT. Translation gives CATSGTGSNQPQHF.

This clone came up once. This CDR3 is CAWSAFLWSRQYV. CDR3 in DNA: TGTGCCTGGAGTGCGTTCTTGTGGAGTCGGCAGTACGTC. This sequence joins TRBV30 and TRBJ2-7; D gene ambiguous. The CDR3 covers 13 residues. Trimming took 1 base from V and 9 from J, leaving 16 bases between them. Germline-derived CDR1 and CDR2 are GTSNPN and SVGIG (reference sequence).

V usage is TRBV7-2 and J usage is TRBJ2-2; 11 bases match TRBD2. V gave up 2 bases and J gave up 1 base; unmatched junction bases: 9. Germline loops: CDR1 SGHTA, CDR2 FQGNSA. The length of the CDR3 is 19 residues. The chain's CDR3 is CASSLRLLAGGLNTGELFF. CDR3 nucleotide sequence: TGTGCCAGCAGCTTAAGGTTGCTAGCGGGGGGACTGAACACCGGGGAGCTGTTTTTT.

This chain joins TRBV2 and TRBJ2-1, with TRBD2 matching over 13 bases. The CDR3 has 12 residues. V lost 8 bases, J lost 15 bases, and 7 bases stayed unmatched. Germline V gives CDR1 SNHLY, CDR2 FYNNEI. The CDR3 loop reads CASGGLAGAWFF. The CDR3 bases are TGTGCCAGCGGAGGACTAGCGGGGGCTTGGTTCTTC. Based on the CDR3 plus reference TRBV2 and TRBJ2-1, the full variable domain is EPEVTQTPSHQVTQMGQEVILRCVPISNHLYFYWYRQILGQKVEFLVSFYNNEISEKSEIFDDQFSVERPDGSNFTLKIRSTKLEDSAMYFCASGGLAGAWFFGPGTRLTVL.

The chain has TRBV6-2 or TRBV6-3 and TRBJ1-1; TRBD1 matches 8 bases. Trimming cost V 8 bases and J 1 base; bases outside gene matches: 6. There are 14 residues in the CDR3. Germline V gene data show CDR1 as MNHEY and CDR2 as SVGEGT. CDR3 in amino acids: CASRWTGRNTEAFF. CDR3 bases: TGTGCCAGCCGTTGGACAGGGCGGAACACTGAAGCTTTCTTT.

This chain links TRBV6-1 with TRBJ1-1; TRBD1 might be the D (5 bases). From germline, CDR1 is MNHNS and CDR2 SASEGT. The CDR3 loop spans 14 amino acids. V lost 1 base and J lost 11, with 17 bases in between. This CDR3 reads CASSEGSWGVRAFF. For the CDR3, the DNA is TGTGCCAGCAGTGAAGGGTCATGGGGGGTACGGGCTTTCTTT.

This rearrangement joins TRBV5-1 to TRBJ1-2; the D is unclear. The CDR3 extends over 14 amino acids. Germline CDR1 SGHRS, CDR2 YFSETQ. V was pared by 0 bases and J by 10 bases, with 16 bases between. In DNA form, the CDR3 reads TGCGCCAGCAGCTTGGGAGGGCCCCGGGAAGTCTACACCTTC. Translating gives CASSLGGPREVYTF.